A single sample is the source of the 4 T cell receptor beta chains below, sequenced in a study of T-cell reconstitution after alpha-beta-depleted transplantation in children. Molecular barcoding with unique molecular identifiers was used for the TCRbeta library. MiXCR, applied by TCRdb to the PCR reads, yields one record per CDR3 protein. The data show over 45,000 distinct CDR3 sequences, more than 5% seen once. The source was PBMCs, mostly from graft donor cells, collected 60 days after TCRalphabeta/CD19-depleted stem cell transplant. These receptors were collected from a female patient aged 2-9 years who had a stem cell transplant for aplastic anemia, so the T cells may come from the graft donor.

This clonotype occurred many times. V gene TRBV6-5 combines with J gene TRBJ2-7; D ambiguous. V was pared by 5 bases and J by 3 bases, with 11 bases between. The CDR3 loop spans 13 amino acids. From germline, CDR1 is MNHEY and CDR2 SVGAGI. CDR3 sequence reads: CASSTQRHYEQYF. DNA of the CDR3: TGTGCCAGCAGTACCCAGCGACACTACGAGCAGTACTTC.

Many counts were recorded for this clonotype. The gene calls are TRBV5-6 and TRBJ2-5; 8 bases are a match to TRBD2. The V gene end was trimmed by 4 bases and the J gene end by 0 bases; junction bases not matched to a gene: 5. The V gene's germline CDR1 is SGHDT and CDR2 YYEEEE. This CDR3 region has 15 residues. This chain's CDR3 is CASSPAGAYQETQYF. The DNA of the CDR3 is TGTGCCAGCAGCCCAGCGGGAGCGTACCAAGAGACCCAGTACTTC.

This clonotype has a count of ten or more. The chain employs TRBV7-2 and TRBJ1-4; unclear D gene. The CDR3 is 12 residues long. Germline V gives CDR1 SGHTA, CDR2 FQGNSA. V lost 5 bases and J 8 bases, leaving 9 bases between the germline ends. CDR3 sequence (DNA): TGTGCCAGCAGCCCCAGTCGGGAAAAACTGTTTTTT. Its protein is CASSPSREKLFF.

In its sample, this clonotype was seen many times. J is TRBJ2-5 and V is TRBV7-9, with D hard to call. The CDR3 loop spans 11 amino acids. The germline V gene has CDR1 SEHNR and CDR2 FQNEAQ (reference sequence). Between the trimmed V and J ends, which lost 2 bases and 9 bases, there was a span of 7 bases. CDR3 DNA sequence: TGTGCCAGCAGCTTATACGTCCCCCAGTACTTC. Its protein product is CASSLYVPQYF.